The clone carrying this T cell receptor (beta chain) has more than one count but fewer than ten. Its antigen is unidentified. This specimen belongs to a study of response to subunit inactivated influenza vaccine. Study-wide results and caveats: It was the authors' suggestion that each seasonal influenza vaccination recruits few new T cells.

The CDR3 consists of 13 residues. V lost 7 bases and J lost 3, with 11 bases in between. TCRdb re-derived calls from the RT-PCR reads in MiXCR, one entry per CDR3 protein. The sample yields 530,000 or so distinct CDR3 sequences, approximately 12% seen once. The source is a man aged 50 to 60 who received an inactivated influenza vaccine. The V call is TRBV12-3 or TRBV12-4, the J call TRBJ2-3; D might be TRBD2 (5 bases). The source material was PBMCs from blood, sampled on the day of vaccination. The CDR3, as DNA: TGTGCCAGCAAGGGAGAATGGACAGATACGCAGTATTTT. Translation gives CASKGEWTDTQYF.